Shown below are 29 T cell receptor beta chains from a single sample sequenced in a study of T-cell reconstitution after alpha-beta-depleted transplantation in children. Unique molecular identifiers were used to barcode this TCRbeta library. TCRdb re-called the PCR reads with MiXCR, one entry per CDR3 protein. The sample holds roughly 200,000 distinct CDR3 sequences; 8% to 10% are singletons and the top ten take over 5%. The sequencing here drew on PBMCs from the stem cell graft donor, taken from the stem cell graft. All receptors come from a human donor who donated a stem cell graft to a child with acute lymphoblastic leukemia.

At least ten counts were recorded for this clonotype. V and J are TRBV9 and TRBJ1-1; TRBD1 matches at 8 bases. CDR1 and CDR2 (germline): SGDLS, YYNGEE. J lost 6 bases, V lost 7 bases, and 5 bases had no gene match. CDR3 size: 12 residues. The CDR3 reads CASRDRGAEAFF. CDR3 coding DNA: TGTGCCAGCCGTGACAGGGGAGCTGAAGCTTTCTTT.

This clonotype turned up a few times. The chain joins TRBV15 to TRBJ2-7; 7 bases fit TRBD1. Germline V CDR1 and CDR2: LNHNV, YYDKDF (reference sequence). Trimming cost V 5 bases and J 4 bases; bases outside gene matches: 11. The CDR3 totals 15 residues. The CDR3 nucleotides read TGTGCCACCAGCGGACCGGGGACAGCCCTTTACGAGCAGTACTTC. Its protein product is CATSGPGTALYEQYF.

This clonotype appeared a few times. This chain joins TRBV20-1 and TRBJ2-3, with 7 bases aligning to TRBD2. V was clipped by 7 bases and J by 4 bases; unmatched bases: 8. Germline-derived CDR1 and CDR2 are DFQATT and SNEGSKA (reference sequence). CDR3 length equals 13 residues. The CDR3 protein is CSVLPGGADTQYF. For the CDR3, the DNA is TGCAGTGTCCTTCCGGGAGGCGCAGATACGCAGTATTTT.

This chain uses TRBV5-5 with TRBJ2-5; the D is unclear. Trimming removed 4 bases from V and 1 base from J, with 5 bases in between. The CDR3 totals 12 residues. Germline-derived CDR1 and CDR2 are SGHKS and YYEKEE (reference sequence). CDR3 bases: TGTGCCAGCAGCAAGTCCCAAGAGACCCAGTACTTC. Its translation: CASSKSQETQYF.

This clonotype was seen a handful of times. The chain employs TRBV2 and TRBJ1-2; D unresolved. Germline V gene lookup returns CDR1 SNHLY and CDR2 FYNNEI. The CDR3 is made up of 13 amino acids. V dropped 8 bases and J dropped 0 bases, with 10 bases sitting between them. The CDR3 is CASQDSANYGYTF. The CDR3 nucleotides read TGTGCCAGCCAGGACTCCGCTAACTATGGCTACACCTTC.

This clonotype showed up many times. The chain links TRBV21-1 to TRBJ1-1. TRBV21-1 is recorded as a pseudogene. The CDR3 is made up of 13 amino acids. CDR3 bases: TGTGCCAGCAGCAAAGGACTTATCACTGAAGCTTTCTTT. This encodes CASSKGLITEAFF.

The chain is built from TRBV6-1 and TRBJ1-6; 7 bases map to TRBD1. This CDR3 has 14 amino acids. Germline values: CDR1 MNHNS, CDR2 SASEGT. J gave up 8 bases and V 7 bases, and 8 bases lay outside the gene matches. CDR3 loop: CASTTTGSDSPLHF. CDR3 DNA sequence: TGTGCCAGCACTACGACAGGGAGTGATTCACCCCTCCACTTT.

The chain combines TRBV15 with TRBJ2-5; no clear D gene. Germline CDR1 LNHNV, CDR2 YYDKDF (reference sequence). CDR3 length equals 14 residues. Trimming pared 0 bases from V and 1 base from J, leaving 6 bases between. CDR3 nucleotide sequence: TGTGCCACCAGCAGAGATCTTACCCAAGAGACCCAGTACTTC. It yields the protein CATSRDLTQETQYF.

This clonotype was picked up a small number of times. The CDR3 spells CASREGAANEKLFF. The CDR3 DNA reads as TGTGCCAGCCGCGAGGGGGCGGCTAATGAAAAACTGTTTTTT. The chain joins TRBV12-3 or TRBV12-4 to TRBJ1-4, with 7 bases aligning to TRBD1. The V gene end was trimmed by 8 bases and the J gene end by 3 bases; junction bases not matched to a gene: 6. The CDR3 runs to 14 residues.

By sample fraction, this clonotype is medium-sized. The chain employs TRBV4-3 and TRBJ2-7; D is ambiguous. Germline CDR1 LGHNA, CDR2 YSLEER. The CDR3 runs 16 residues. With 1 base removed from V and 1 base from J, the gap between germline ends came to 14 bases. Written as DNA, the CDR3 is TGCGCCAGCAGCCAAGTCTTCCCCCCGGAGTCCTACGAGCAGTACTTC. Amino acid sequence: CASSQVFPPESYEQYF.

This clonotype was recorded many times. The chain combines TRBV28 with TRBJ2-7, with 8 bases matching TRBD1. Germline values: CDR1 MDHEN, CDR2 SYDVKM. The V and J ends lost 7 bases and 0 bases, in that order; junction bases with no gene match: 5. The CDR3 is made up of 14 amino acids. CDR3 sequence (DNA): TGTGCCAGCACCAGGACAGGGAACTCCTACGAGCAGTACTTC. The encoded protein is CASTRTGNSYEQYF.

This clonotype showed up many times. The chain recombines TRBV12-3 or TRBV12-4 with TRBJ2-3; D unclear. V lost 5 bases, J lost 4 bases, and 10 bases lay in between. CDR3 size: 13 residues. The CDR3 DNA reads TGTGCCAGCAGTCCTCGACGAGCAGATACGCAGTATTTT. It translates to CASSPRRADTQYF.

This clonotype has ten or more counts. The J gene is TRBJ2-7, the V gene TRBV11-2, with a weak D call TRBD1 (5 bases). Trimming pared 1 base from V and 3 bases from J, leaving 13 bases between. Germline loops: CDR1 SGHAT, CDR2 FQNNGV. The CDR3 runs 15 residues. Written as DNA, the CDR3 is TGTGCCAGCAGCTTAGTTGCAGGGATGAACTACGAGCAGTACTTC. Protein: CASSLVAGMNYEQYF.

The rearrangement links TRBV18 to TRBJ2-7; D possibly matches TRBD1 or TRBD2 (6 bases each). CDR3 size: 16 residues. The V end was cut by 2 bases, the J end by 4 bases, with 18 bases between. CDR1 and CDR2 (germline): KGHSH, LQKENI. The CDR3 sequence is CASSPVQPQGGYEQYF. In nucleotides, the CDR3 is TGTGCCAGCTCACCAGTGCAACCACAGGGAGGATACGAGCAGTACTTC.

This clonotype was counted ten times or more. The genes are TRBV4-3 and TRBJ2-7, with 7 nucleotides matching TRBD1. V lost 0 bases to trimming and J lost 5 bases; unmatched junction nucleotides: 10. Looked up from germline, CDR1 is LGHNA and CDR2 is YSLEER. The CDR3 has 16 amino acids. The CDR3 nucleotides read TGCGCCAGCAGCCAAGATGGAGAAAAGGGGGCGGACGAGCAGTACTTC. This codes for CASSQDGEKGADEQYF.

This clonotype was counted a few times. The chain has TRBV6-1 and TRBJ2-3, with 12 bases that match TRBD1. The length of the CDR3 is 16 residues. Germline V lookup: CDR1 MNHNS, CDR2 SASEGT. Trimming at V came to 8 bases and at J to 4 bases, leaving 10 bases not matched to a gene. The CDR3 DNA reads as TGTGCCAGCCAAACCGGGACAGGGGGCATGCCAGATACGCAGTATTTT. Translated, it gives CASQTGTGGMPDTQYF.

This chain uses TRBV6-5 with TRBJ1-6; 8 bases agree with TRBD1. V shed 2 bases, J shed 9 bases, and the junction held 9 bases outside the gene matches. The CDR3 length is 16 residues. Germline loops: CDR1 MNHEY, CDR2 SVGAGI. The CDR3 nucleotides read TGTGCCAGCAGTTACCCTAAGGGACAGGCCAGTTCACCCCTCCACTTT. Its protein product is CASSYPKGQASSPLHF.

This clonotype was detected ten times or more. This chain links TRBV3-1 with TRBJ1-6, with a weak D call TRBD1 (5 bases). This CDR3 spans 13 amino acids. Trimming left V 4 bases short and J 9 bases short, with 10 bases between. Per germline, CDR1 LGHDT and CDR2 YNNKEL (reference sequence). The CDR3, as DNA: TGTGCCAGCAGCCTCCCAGGGATTTCACCCCTCCACTTT. As protein: CASSLPGISPLHF.

This clonotype came up a few times. The rearrangement joins TRBV20-1 to TRBJ2-7; D remains unclear. The length of the CDR3 is 13 residues. Trimming cost V 1 base and J 5 bases, with 12 bases left between them. Germline V gene lookup returns CDR1 DFQATT and CDR2 SNEGSKA (reference sequence). Written as DNA, the CDR3 is TGCAGTGCTAGAGTAGGTGGGCCCCACGAGCAGTACTTC. Translating it yields CSARVGGPHEQYF.

The sample holds many counts of this clonotype. The chain has TRBV5-1 and TRBJ1-2; unclear D gene. Germline-derived CDR1 and CDR2 are SGHRS and YFSETQ. The germline V and J ends were trimmed by 1 base and 8 bases, with 12 bases remaining between them. The CDR3 has 13 amino acids. CDR3 DNA sequence: TGCGCCAGCAGCTTGCTCGGGCAAGGCGGCTACACCTTC. It yields the protein CASSLLGQGGYTF.

This clonotype was counted only a few times. The rearrangement joins TRBV7-2 to TRBJ2-1; 7 bases line up with TRBD1. V lost 5 bases and J lost 15; bases outside the gene matches: 16. The CDR3 covers 14 residues. CDR1 SGHTA and CDR2 FQGNSA come from the germline V gene. The CDR3 coding sequence is TGTGCCAGCAGCCGACTGAGGGACAGCCAGGGTGGGTTCTTC. Protein product: CASSRLRDSQGGFF.

The CDR3 sequence is CASSLAGGYYEQYF. CDR3 DNA sequence: TGTGCCAGCAGCCTAGCGGGGGGTTACTACGAGCAGTACTTC. This rearrangement joins TRBV6-2 or TRBV6-3 to TRBJ2-7; 11 nucleotides line up with TRBD2. This CDR3 region has 14 residues. Germline lookup yields CDR1 MNHEY and CDR2 SVGEGT. With 6 bases clipped from V and 3 bases from J, the junction kept 4 bases outside the gene matches.

This clonotype has only a few counts. The chain couples TRBV27 to TRBJ2-7; a weak D match, TRBD1 (6 bases). V gave up 3 bases and J gave up 2 bases, with 17 bases separating them. The CDR3 is made up of 16 amino acids. CDR1 and CDR2 (germline): MNHEY, SMNVEV (reference sequence). CDR3 DNA: TGTGCCAGCAGTTTTGGGCCCACAGGGAAGACCTACGAGCAGTACTTC. It is translated as CASSFGPTGKTYEQYF.

This clonotype was seen at least ten times. V and J are TRBV11-2 and TRBJ2-3, with D unclear. In germline, CDR1 is SGHAT, CDR2 FQNNGV. Trimming cost V 5 bases and J 6 bases, with 18 bases left between them. The CDR3 length is 15 residues. The CDR3 loop is CASSLYTIGRDTQYF. For the CDR3, the DNA is TGTGCCAGCAGCCTCTACACCATCGGTCGGGATACGCAGTATTTT.

This clonotype was found a few times. The rearrangement links TRBV5-1 to TRBJ2-5; the match to TRBD2 covers 10 bases. From germline, CDR1 is SGHRS and CDR2 YFSETQ. V lost 1 base, J lost 1 base, and 4 bases stayed unmatched. The CDR3 extends over 16 amino acids. The CDR3 protein is CASSLMGLATQETQYF. The DNA for the CDR3 is TGCGCCAGCAGCTTGATGGGACTAGCGACCCAAGAGACCCAGTACTTC.

V gene TRBV6-5 combines with J gene TRBJ1-4, with a tentative D call TRBD1 (6 bases). Germline V CDR1 and CDR2: MNHEY, SVGAGI. The CDR3 spans 19 residues. V was clipped by 0 bases and J by 0 bases, with 17 bases between them. The CDR3 spells CASSYSAWDTPATNEKLFF. CDR3 coding DNA: TGTGCCAGCAGTTACTCGGCTTGGGACACACCCGCAACTAATGAAAAACTGTTTTTT.

The chain has TRBV12-3 or TRBV12-4 and TRBJ1-5; D possibly corresponds to TRBD1 (5 bases). Trimming took 5 bases from V and 9 from J, leaving 20 bases between them. The CDR3 loop spans 15 amino acids. The CDR3 nucleotides are TGTGCCAGCAGTCAAGAAGGGACGGCTTGGGGGCCCCAGCATTTT. It encodes CASSQEGTAWGPQHF.

In its sample, this clonotype was seen many times. J is TRBJ1-1 and V is TRBV2; unclear D gene. V lost 3 bases to trimming and J lost 7 bases, with 9 bases between them. The germline V gene has CDR1 SNHLY and CDR2 FYNNEI. CDR3 length: 12 amino acids. This CDR3 is CASSEPPNEAFF. The DNA for the CDR3 is TGTGCCAGCAGTGAGCCGCCTAATGAAGCTTTCTTT.

This clonotype turned up a few times. The rearrangement joins TRBV6-1 to TRBJ1-2; D is uncertain. Trimming removed 8 bases from V and 6 bases from J, with 16 bases in between. Germline values: CDR1 MNHNS, CDR2 SASEGT. The CDR3 covers 13 residues. The CDR3 is CASGEQPLNGYTF. CDR3 coding DNA: TGTGCCAGCGGGGAACAGCCCCTTAATGGCTACACCTTC.